This T cell receptor beta chain was identified during a study of cytomegalovirus exposure and HLA in healthy donors. Notes on this clone: The antigen is unknown.

Study-level results: CMV serostatus was the only immune exposure information that was available. Reports described diagnosis of cytomegalovirus status by the classifier as highly specific and sensitive.

This PCR relied on a set of 60 Vbeta primers and 13 Jbeta primers. Method: immunoSEQ multiplex PCR; TCRdb's copy keeps in-frame clones and lacks some. The sample table sets out approximately 50,000 clones. Germline CDR1 and CDR2: MNHNS and SASEGT. This CDR3 contains 15 residues. Trimming removed 3 bases at V and 12 bases at J, with 24 bases between. The clonotype comes from a male donor in good health and CMV-seronegative. The gene calls are TRBV6-1 and TRBJ2-7; D perhaps matches TRBD1 (6 bases). Sequencing used PBMCs. The CDR3 region has the DNA TGTGCCAGCAGTGAGAGGGGGTCACAGGTACGAGTAGGGTACTTC. Translating it yields CASSERGSQVRVGYF.